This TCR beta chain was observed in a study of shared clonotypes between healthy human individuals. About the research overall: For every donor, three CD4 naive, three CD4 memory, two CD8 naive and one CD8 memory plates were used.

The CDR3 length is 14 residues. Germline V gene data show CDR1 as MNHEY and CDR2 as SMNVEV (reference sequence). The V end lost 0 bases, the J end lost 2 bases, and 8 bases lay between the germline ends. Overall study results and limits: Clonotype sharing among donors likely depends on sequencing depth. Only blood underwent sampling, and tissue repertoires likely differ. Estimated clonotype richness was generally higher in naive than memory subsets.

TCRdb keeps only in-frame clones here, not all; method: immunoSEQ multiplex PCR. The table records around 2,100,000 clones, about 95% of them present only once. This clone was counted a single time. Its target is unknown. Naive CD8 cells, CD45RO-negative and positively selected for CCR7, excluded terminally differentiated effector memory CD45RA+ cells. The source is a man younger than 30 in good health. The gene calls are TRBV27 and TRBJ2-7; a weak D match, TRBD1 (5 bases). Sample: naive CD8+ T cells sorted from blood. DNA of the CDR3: TGTGCCAGCAGTTTATCGGTGACAGCCTACGAGCAGTACTTC. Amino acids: CASSLSVTAYEQYF.